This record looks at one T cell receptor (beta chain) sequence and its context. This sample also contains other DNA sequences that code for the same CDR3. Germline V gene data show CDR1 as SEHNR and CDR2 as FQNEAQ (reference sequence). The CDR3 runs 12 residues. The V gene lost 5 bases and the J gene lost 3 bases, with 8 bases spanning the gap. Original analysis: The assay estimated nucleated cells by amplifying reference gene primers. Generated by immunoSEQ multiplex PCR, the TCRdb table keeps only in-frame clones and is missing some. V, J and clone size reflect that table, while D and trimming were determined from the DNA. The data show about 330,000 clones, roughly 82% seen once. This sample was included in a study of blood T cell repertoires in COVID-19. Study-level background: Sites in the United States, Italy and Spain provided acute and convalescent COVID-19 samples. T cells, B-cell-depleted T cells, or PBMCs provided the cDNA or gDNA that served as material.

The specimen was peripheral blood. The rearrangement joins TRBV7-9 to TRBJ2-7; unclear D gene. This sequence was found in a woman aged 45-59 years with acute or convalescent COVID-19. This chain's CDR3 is CASSPVSYEQYF. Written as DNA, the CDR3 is TGTGCCAGCAGCCCTGTTAGCTACGAGCAGTACTTC.